The sequence of this T cell receptor beta chain was determined in a study of cytomegalovirus exposure and HLA in healthy donors. Study-wide points: With high specificity and sensitivity, the classifier reportedly diagnosed cytomegalovirus status.

Germline values: CDR1 SGHRS, CDR2 YFSETQ. CDR3 length equals 15 residues. The V segment lost 3 bases and the J segment 0 bases; nucleotides outside the gene matches: 2. Note on this clone: Its antigen is unidentified.

The PCR contained 60 Vbeta and 13 Jbeta primers. The repertoire was sequenced with immunoSEQ multiplex PCR; TCRdb's copy has only in-frame clones and lacks some. The table shows around 130,000 clones, with roughly 88% occurring only once. V and J are TRBV5-1 and TRBJ1-3; 8 nucleotides line up with TRBD1. Sequencing was carried out using PBMCs. The origin of this receptor is a woman in her 40s in good health and CMV-seronegative. CDR3 protein: CASSSQGASGNTIYF. The CDR3 DNA reads as TGCGCCAGCAGCTCTCAGGGGGCCTCTGGAAACACCATATATTTT.